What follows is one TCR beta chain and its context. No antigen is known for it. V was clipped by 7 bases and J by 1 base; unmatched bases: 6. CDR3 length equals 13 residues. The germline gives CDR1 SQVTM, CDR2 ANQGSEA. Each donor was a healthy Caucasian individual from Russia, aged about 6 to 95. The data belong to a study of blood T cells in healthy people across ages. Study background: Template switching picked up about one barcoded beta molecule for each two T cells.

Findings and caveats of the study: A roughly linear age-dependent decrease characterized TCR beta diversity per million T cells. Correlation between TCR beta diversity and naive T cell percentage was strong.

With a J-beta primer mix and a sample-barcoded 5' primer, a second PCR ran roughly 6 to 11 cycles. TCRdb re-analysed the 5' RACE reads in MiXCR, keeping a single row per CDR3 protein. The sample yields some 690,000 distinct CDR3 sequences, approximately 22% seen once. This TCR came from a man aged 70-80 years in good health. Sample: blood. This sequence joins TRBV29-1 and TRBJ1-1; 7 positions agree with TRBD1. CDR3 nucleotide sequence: TGCAGCGCCCCAGGGGGAGGGAACACTGAAGCTTTCTTT. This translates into CSAPGGGNTEAFF.